This T cell receptor beta chain was identified in a study of blood T cell repertoires in COVID-19. Across the whole study: Samples of COVID-19 (acute and convalescent) were obtained from the United States, Italy and Spain. The cDNA or gDNA used as material had been derived from T cells, B-cell-depleted T cells, or PBMCs.

Source study methods: Reference gene primer amplification gave nucleated cell count estimates. Assay used: immunoSEQ multiplex PCR; TCRdb lists only in-frame clones, some missing. That table gives V, J and clone size, and the DNA gave D and trimming. The sample has over 100,000 clones; approximately 86% are singletons. The sequence derives from a man aged 40-55 years with acute or convalescent COVID-19. Sequencing input: peripheral blood.

In DNA, the CDR3 is TGTGCCAGCGAGGCAGAAAACACTGAAGCTTTCTTT. It yields the protein CASEAENTEAFF. The chain combines TRBV28 with TRBJ1-1; D gene ambiguous. Trimming cost V 8 bases and J 2 bases, with 9 bases left between them. This CDR3 is built from 12 residues. Germline V gene data show CDR1 as MDHEN and CDR2 as SYDVKM. Complete variable domain (other parts from reference TRBV28 and TRBJ1-1): DVKVTQSSRYLVKRTGEKVFLECVQDMDHENMFWYRQDPGLGLRLIYFSYDVKMKEKGDIPEGYSVSREKKERFSLILESASTNQTSMYLCASEAENTEAFFGQGTRLTVV.